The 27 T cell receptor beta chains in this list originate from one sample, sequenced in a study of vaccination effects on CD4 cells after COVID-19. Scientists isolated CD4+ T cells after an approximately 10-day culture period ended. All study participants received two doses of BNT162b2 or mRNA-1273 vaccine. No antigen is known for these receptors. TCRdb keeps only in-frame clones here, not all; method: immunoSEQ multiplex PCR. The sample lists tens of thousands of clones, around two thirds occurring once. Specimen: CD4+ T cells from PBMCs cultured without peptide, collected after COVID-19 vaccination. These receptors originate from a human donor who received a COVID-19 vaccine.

The CDR3 DNA is TGTGCCAGTAGTATTCGCCCGAAACAGGGGGCGGATGGCTACACCTTC. Translating it yields CASSIRPKQGADGYTF. The rearrangement joins TRBV19 to TRBJ1-2; the match to TRBD1 covers 9 bases. The trim removed 3 bases at V and 6 bases at J, leaving 11 bases unmatched. This CDR3 contains 16 residues. Germline V CDR1 and CDR2: LNHDA, SQIVND (reference sequence).

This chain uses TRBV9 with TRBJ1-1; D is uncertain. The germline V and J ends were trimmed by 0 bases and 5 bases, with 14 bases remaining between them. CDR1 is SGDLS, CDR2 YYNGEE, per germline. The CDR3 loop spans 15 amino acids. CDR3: CASSVDSWYQTEAFF. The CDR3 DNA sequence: TGTGCCAGCAGCGTAGATAGCTGGTACCAAACTGAAGCTTTCTTT.

CDR3 loop: CASSTTGAGYGYTF. CDR3 nucleotides: TGTGCCAGTAGTACCACAGGGGCGGGCTATGGCTACACCTTC. The genes are TRBV19 and TRBJ1-2; TRBD1 aligns across 7 bases. The V gene end was trimmed by 4 bases and the J gene end by 4 bases; junction bases not matched to a gene: 6. The CDR3 has 14 residues. Germline CDR1 LNHDA, CDR2 SQIVND (reference sequence).

The CDR3 DNA sequence: TGTGCCAGTCATAAGGGAGGGGGGAGCTCCTATAATTCACCCCTCCACTTT. It specifies CASHKGGGSSYNSPLHF. The chain joins TRBV11-2 to TRBJ1-6, with D possibly matching TRBD1 (6 bases). Trimming took off 9 bases at V and 0 bases at J, with 18 bases between the two ends. The CDR3 spans 17 residues. Germline CDR1 is SGHAT and CDR2 is FQNNGV.

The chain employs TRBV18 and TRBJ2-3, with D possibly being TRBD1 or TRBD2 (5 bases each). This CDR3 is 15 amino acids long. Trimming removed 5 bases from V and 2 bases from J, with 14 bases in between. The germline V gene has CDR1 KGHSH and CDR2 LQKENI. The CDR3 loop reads CASSSGPGPTDTQYF. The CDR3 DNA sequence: TGTGCCAGCTCATCAGGACCGGGACCCACAGATACGCAGTATTTT.

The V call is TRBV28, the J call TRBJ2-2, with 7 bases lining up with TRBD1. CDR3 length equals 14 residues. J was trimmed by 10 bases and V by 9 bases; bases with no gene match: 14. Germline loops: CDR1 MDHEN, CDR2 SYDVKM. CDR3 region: CASQQKGGSAELFF. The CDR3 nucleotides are TGTGCCAGTCAGCAGAAAGGGGGCTCCGCGGAGCTGTTTTTT.

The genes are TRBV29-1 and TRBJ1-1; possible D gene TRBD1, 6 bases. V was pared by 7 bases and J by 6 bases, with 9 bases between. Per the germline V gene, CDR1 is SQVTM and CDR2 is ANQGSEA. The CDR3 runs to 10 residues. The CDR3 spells CSGTGPEAFF. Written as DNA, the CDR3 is TGCAGCGGAACAGGGCCTGAAGCTTTCTTT.

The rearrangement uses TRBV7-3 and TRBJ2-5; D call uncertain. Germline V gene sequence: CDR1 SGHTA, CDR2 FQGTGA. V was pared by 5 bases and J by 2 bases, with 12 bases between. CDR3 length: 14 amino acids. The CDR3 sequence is CASSDRKGQETQYF. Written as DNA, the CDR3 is TGTGCCAGCAGCGACCGGAAGGGTCAAGAGACCCAGTACTTC.

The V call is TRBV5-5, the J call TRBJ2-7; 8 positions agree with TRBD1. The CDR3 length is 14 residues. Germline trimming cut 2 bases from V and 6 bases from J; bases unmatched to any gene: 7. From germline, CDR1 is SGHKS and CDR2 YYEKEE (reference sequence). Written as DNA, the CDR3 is TGTGCCAGCAGCTTCCAGACAGGGGTGGCCGAGCAGTACGTC. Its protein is CASSFQTGVAEQYV.

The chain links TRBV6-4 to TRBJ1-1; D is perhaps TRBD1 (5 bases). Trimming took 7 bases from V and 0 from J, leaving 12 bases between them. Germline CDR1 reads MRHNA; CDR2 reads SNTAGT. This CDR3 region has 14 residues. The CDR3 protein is CASKKGAMNTEAFF. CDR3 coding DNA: TGTGCCAGCAAAAAAGGGGCGATGAACACTGAAGCTTTCTTT.

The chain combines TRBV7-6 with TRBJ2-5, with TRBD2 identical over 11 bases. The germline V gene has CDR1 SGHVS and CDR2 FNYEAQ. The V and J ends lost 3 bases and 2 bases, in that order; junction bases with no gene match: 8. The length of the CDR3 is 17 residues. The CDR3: CASSFTSGGLSQETQYF. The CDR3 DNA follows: TGTGCCAGCAGCTTCACTAGCGGGGGACTATCACAAGAGACCCAGTACTTC.

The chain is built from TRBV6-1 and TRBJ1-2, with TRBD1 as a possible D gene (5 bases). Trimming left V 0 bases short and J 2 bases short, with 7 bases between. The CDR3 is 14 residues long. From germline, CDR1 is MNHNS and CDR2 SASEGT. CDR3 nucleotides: TGTGCCAGCAGTGAAGCGGGGGGAAACTATGGCTACACCTTC. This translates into CASSEAGGNYGYTF.

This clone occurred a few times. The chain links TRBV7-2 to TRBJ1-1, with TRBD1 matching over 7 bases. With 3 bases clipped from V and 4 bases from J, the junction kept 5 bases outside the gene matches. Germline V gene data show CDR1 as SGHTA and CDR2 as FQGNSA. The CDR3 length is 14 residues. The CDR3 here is CASSFAGGSTEAFF. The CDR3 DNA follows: TGTGCCAGCAGCTTCGCAGGGGGTTCCACTGAAGCTTTCTTT.

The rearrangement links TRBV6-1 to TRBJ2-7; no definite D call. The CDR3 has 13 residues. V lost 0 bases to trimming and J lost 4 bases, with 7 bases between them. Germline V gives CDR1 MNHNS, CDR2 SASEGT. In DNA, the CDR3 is TGTGCCAGCAGTGAAGCCCTGATTTACGAGCAGTACGTC. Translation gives CASSEALIYEQYV.

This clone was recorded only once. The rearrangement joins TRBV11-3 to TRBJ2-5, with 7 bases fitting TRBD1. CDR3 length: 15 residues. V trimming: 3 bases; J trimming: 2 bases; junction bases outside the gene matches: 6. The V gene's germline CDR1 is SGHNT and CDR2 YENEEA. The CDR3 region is CASSFSSGQQETQYF. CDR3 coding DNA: TGTGCCAGCAGCTTTTCTTCGGGACAGCAAGAGACCCAGTACTTC.

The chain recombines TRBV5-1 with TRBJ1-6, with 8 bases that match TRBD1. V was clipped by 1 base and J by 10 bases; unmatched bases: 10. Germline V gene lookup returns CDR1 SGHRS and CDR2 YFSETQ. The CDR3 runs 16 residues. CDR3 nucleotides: TGCGCCAGCAGCTTGAGTCCGGACAGGGTTCAATCACCCCTCCACTTT. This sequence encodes CASSLSPDRVQSPLHF.

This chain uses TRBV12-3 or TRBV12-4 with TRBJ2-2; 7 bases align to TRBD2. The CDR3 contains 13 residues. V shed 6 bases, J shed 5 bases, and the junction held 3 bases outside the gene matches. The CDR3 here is CASSRGGTGELFF. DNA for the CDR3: TGTGCCAGCAGCCGCGGGGGTACCGGGGAGCTGTTTTTT.

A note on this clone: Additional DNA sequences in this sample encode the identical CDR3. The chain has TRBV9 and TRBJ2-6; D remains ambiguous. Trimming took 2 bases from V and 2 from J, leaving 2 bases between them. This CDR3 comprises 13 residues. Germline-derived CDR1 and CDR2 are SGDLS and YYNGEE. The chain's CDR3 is CASSVAGANVLTF. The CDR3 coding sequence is TGTGCCAGCAGCGTTGCTGGGGCCAACGTCCTGACTTTC.

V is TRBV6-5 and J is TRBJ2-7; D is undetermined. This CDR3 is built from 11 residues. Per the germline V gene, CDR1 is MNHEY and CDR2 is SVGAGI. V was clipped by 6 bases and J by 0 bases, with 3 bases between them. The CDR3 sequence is CASSASYEQYV. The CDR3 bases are TGTGCCAGCAGCGCCTCCTACGAGCAGTACGTC.

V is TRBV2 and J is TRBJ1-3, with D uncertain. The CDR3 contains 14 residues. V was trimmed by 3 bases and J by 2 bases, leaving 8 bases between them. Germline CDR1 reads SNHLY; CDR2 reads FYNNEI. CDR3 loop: CASSDRGAGNTIYF. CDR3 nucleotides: TGTGCCAGCAGTGACCGGGGAGCTGGAAACACCATATATTTT.

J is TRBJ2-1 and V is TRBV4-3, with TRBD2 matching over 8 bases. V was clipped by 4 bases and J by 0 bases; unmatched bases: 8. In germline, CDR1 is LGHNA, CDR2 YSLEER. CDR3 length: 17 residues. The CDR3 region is CASSLDVGTSSYNEQFF. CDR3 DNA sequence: TGCGCCAGCAGCCTAGACGTTGGGACTAGCTCCTACAATGAGCAGTTCTTC.

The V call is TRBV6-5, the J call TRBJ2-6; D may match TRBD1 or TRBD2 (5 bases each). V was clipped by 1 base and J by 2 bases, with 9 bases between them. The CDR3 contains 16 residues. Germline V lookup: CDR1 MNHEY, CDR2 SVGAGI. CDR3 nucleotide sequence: TGTGCCAGCAGTTACTGGGGGAGACCTGGGGCCAACGTCCTGACTTTC. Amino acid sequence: CASSYWGRPGANVLTF.

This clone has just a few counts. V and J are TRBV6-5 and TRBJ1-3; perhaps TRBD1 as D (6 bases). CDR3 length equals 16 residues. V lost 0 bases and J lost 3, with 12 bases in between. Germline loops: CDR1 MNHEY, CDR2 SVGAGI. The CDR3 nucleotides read TGTGCCAGCAGTTACTCGACAGGAACTTATGGAAACACCATATATTTT. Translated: CASSYSTGTYGNTIYF.

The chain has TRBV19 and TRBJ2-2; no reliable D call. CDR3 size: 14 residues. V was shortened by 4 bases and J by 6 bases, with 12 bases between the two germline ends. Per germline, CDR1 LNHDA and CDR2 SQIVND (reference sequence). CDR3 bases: TGTGCCAGTAGTACGGTCTCAGAGTCCGGGGAGCTGTTTTTT. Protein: CASSTVSESGELFF.

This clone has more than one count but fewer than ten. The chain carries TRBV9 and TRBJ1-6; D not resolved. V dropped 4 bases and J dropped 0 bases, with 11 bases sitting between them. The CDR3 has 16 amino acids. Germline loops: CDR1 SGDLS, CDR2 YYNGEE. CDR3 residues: CASSPSWSSYNSPLHF. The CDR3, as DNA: TGTGCCAGCAGCCCAAGCTGGAGCTCCTATAATTCACCCCTCCACTTT.

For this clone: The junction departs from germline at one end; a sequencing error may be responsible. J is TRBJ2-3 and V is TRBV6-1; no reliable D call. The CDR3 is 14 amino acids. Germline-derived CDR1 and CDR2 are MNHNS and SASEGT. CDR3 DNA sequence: TGTGCCAGCAGCGAAGGGATTAGCACAGATACGCAGTATTTT. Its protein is CASSEGISTDTQYF.

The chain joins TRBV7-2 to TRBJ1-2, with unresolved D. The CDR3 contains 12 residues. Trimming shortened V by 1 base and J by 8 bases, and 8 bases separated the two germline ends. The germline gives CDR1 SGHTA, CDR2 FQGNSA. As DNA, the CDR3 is TGTGCCAGCAGCTTAGAGGCCCGAGGCTACACCTTC. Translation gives CASSLEARGYTF.